A selection of T cell receptor beta chains follows, all from one sample in a study of blood T cell repertoires in COVID-19. TCRdb's copy holds only in-frame clones and misses some; the assay was immunoSEQ multiplex PCR. The sample has about 300,000 clones; around 90% are singletons. Material for sequencing was PBMCs or T cells enriched from blood (not recorded which). The receptors were sampled from a woman in her late teens or twenties with acute COVID-19. Each CDR3 is given with its conserved first and last residue. Each record gives: clone size, J gene, V gene, D gene, CDR3 protein, CDR3 DNA. The D gene is left open where the match is weak. A row's size may be missing; if present it is once, few, many or a size class.

.,TRBJ2-5,TRBV12-3/TRBV12-4,TRBD2,CATSGGDAETQYF,TGTGCCACCTCGGGGGGGGACGCAGAGACCCAGTACTTC
.,TRBJ1-5,TRBV28,.,CASSFFLSKPISNQPQHF,TGTGCCAGCAGTTTTTTTCTATCCAAACCCATTAGCAATCAGCCCCAGCATTTT
.,TRBJ2-7,TRBV9,TRBD2,CASSKREGYEQYF,TGTGCCAGCAGCAAGAGGGAGGGCTACGAGCAGTACTTC
.,TRBJ1-1,TRBV6-5,TRBD1,CASSYWAGGNTEAFF,TGTGCCAGCAGTTACTGGGCAGGGGGAAACACTGAAGCTTTCTTT
.,TRBJ2-2,TRBV20-1,TRBD2,CSASASGRGQAGELFF,TGCAGTGCTAGTGCTAGCGGGAGAGGTCAGGCCGGGGAGCTGTTTTTT
.,TRBJ2-5,TRBV11-2,TRBD1,CASSETGGPRETQYF,TGTGCCAGCAGCGAGACAGGGGGCCCTAGGGAGACCCAGTACTTC
.,TRBJ1-4,TRBV2,.,CASDNSFNEKLFF,TGTGCCAGCGATAACAGTTTTAATGAAAAACTGTTTTTT
.,TRBJ1-6,TRBV28,.,CASSPGVYNSPLHF,TGTGCCAGCAGTCCGGGGGTCTATAATTCACCCCTCCACTTT
.,TRBJ1-2,TRBV9,.,CASSAERGRNTGTSTFGYTF,TGTGCCAGCAGCGCCGAAAGGGGACGAAACACCGGGACAAGTACCTTTGGCTACACCTTC
.,TRBJ1-4,TRBV24-1,.,CATSDLLFRLNEKLFF,TGTGCCACCAGTGATTTGCTTTTCAGGCTTAATGAAAAACTGTTTTTT
.,TRBJ2-1,TRBV10-1,.,CASSEEEGGEQFF,TGCGCCAGCAGTGAGGAGGAAGGGGGTGAGCAGTTCTTC
once,TRBJ1-5,TRBV18,.,CASSPHSGGGKYSNQPQHF,TGTGCCAGCTCACCACACTCGGGGGGCGGAAAATATAGCAATCAGCCCCAGCATTTT
once,TRBJ2-2,TRBV5-1,TRBD1,CASTSGTGSTGELFF,TGCGCCAGCACGTCCGGGACAGGGTCCACCGGGGAGCTGTTTTTT